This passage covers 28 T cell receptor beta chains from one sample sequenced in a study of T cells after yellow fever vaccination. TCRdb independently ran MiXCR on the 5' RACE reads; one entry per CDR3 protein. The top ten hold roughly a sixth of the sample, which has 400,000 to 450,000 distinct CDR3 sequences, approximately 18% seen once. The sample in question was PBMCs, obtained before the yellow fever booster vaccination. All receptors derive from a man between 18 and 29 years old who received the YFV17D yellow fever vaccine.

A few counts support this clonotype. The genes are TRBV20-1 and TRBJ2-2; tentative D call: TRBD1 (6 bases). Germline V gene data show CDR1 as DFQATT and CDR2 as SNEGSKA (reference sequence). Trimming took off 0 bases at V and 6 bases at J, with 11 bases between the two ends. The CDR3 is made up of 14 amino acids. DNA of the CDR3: TGCAGTGCTAGAGAATTCGCAGGGGCCGGGGAGCTGTTTTTT. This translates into CSAREFAGAGELFF.

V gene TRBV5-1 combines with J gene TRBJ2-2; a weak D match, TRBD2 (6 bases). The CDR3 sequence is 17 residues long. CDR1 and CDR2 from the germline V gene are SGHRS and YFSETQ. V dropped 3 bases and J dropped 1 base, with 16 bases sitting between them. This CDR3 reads CASSWEEGSLNTGELFF. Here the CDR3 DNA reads TGCGCCAGCAGCTGGGAGGAAGGCAGTTTGAACACCGGGGAGCTGTTTTTT.

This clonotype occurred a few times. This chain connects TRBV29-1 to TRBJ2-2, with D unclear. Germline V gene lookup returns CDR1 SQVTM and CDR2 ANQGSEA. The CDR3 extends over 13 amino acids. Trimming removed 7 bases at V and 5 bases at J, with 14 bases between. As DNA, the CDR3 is TGCAGCGCACCCCTCGGGCGAACCGGGGAGCTGTTTTTT. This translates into CSAPLGRTGELFF.

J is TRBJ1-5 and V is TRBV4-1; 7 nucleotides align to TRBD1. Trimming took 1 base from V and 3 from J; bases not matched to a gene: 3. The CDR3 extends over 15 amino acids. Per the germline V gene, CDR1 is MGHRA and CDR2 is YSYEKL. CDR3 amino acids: CASSQGDSYNQPQHF. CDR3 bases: TGCGCCAGCAGCCAAGGGGACAGCTACAATCAGCCCCAGCATTTT.

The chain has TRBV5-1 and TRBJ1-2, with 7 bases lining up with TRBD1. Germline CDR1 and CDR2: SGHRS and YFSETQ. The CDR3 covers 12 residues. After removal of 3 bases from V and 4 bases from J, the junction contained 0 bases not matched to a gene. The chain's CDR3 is CASSWDSYGYTF. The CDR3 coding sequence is TGCGCCAGCAGCTGGGACAGCTATGGCTACACCTTC.

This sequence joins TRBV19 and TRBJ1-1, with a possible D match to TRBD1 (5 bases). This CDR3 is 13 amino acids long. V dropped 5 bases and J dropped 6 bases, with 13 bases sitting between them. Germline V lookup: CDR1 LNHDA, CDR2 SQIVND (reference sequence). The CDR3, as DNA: TGTGCCAGTAGTGCGACTCAAGGGGCTGAAGCTTTCTTT. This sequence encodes CASSATQGAEAFF. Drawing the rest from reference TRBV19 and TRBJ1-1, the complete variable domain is DGGITQSPKYLFRKEGQNVTLSCEQNLNHDAMYWYRQDPGQGLRLIYYSQIVNDFQKGDIAEGYSVSREKKESFPLTVTSAQKNPTAFYLCASSATQGAEAFFGQGTRLTVV.

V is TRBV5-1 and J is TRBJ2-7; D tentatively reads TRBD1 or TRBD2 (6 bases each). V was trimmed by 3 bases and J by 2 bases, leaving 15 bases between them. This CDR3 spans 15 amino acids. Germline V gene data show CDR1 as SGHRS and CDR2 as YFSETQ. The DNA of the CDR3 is TGCGCCAGCAGCTCCCAGAGGGGGGCCGCCTACGAGCAGTACTTC. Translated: CASSSQRGAAYEQYF.

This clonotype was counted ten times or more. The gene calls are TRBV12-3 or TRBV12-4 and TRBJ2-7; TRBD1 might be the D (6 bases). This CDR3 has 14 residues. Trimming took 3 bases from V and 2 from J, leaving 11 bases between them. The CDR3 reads CASSFDRNTYEQYF. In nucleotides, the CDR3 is TGTGCCAGCAGTTTCGACAGGAATACCTACGAGCAGTACTTC.

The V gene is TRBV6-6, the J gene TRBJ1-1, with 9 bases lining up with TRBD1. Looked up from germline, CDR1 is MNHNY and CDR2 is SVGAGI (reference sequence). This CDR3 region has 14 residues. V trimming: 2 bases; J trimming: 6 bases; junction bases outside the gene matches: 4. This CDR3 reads CASSYTGQGAEAFF. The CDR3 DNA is TGTGCCAGCAGTTACACGGGACAGGGAGCTGAAGCTTTCTTT.

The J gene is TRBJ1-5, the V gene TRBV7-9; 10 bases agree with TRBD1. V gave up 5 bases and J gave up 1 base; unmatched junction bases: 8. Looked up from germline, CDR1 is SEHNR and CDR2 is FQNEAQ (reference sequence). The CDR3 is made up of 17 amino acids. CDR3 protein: CASSPSGQGRSNQPQHF. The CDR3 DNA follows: TGTGCCAGCAGCCCTTCGGGACAGGGGAGGAGCAATCAGCCCCAGCATTTT.

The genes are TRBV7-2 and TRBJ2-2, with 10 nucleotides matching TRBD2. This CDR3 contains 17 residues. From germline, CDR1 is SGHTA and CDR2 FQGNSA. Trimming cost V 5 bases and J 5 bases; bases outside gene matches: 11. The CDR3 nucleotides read TGTGCCAGCAGCCAATGGCAGCGGGGGGGCTTTACCGGGGAGCTGTTTTTT. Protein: CASSQWQRGGFTGELFF.

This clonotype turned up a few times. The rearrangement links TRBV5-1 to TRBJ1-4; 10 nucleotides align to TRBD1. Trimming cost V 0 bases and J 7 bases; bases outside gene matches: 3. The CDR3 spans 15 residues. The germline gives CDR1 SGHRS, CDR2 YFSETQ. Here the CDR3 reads CASSLGDRGGEKLFF. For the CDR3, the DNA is TGCGCCAGCAGCTTGGGGGACAGGGGCGGTGAAAAACTGTTTTTT.

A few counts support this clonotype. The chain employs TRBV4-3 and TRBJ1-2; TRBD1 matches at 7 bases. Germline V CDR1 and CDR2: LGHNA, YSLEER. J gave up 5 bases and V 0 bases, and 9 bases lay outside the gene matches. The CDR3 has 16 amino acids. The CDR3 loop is CASSQDPQGEGYGYTF. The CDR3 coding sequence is TGCGCCAGCAGCCAAGATCCCCAGGGGGAAGGGTATGGCTACACCTTC.

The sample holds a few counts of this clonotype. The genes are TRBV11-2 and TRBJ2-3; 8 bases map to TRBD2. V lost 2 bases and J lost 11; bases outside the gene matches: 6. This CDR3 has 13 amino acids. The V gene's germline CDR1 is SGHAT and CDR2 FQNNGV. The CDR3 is CASSLQRETKQYF. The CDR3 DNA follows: TGTGCCAGCAGCTTACAGCGGGAGACAAAGCAGTATTTT.

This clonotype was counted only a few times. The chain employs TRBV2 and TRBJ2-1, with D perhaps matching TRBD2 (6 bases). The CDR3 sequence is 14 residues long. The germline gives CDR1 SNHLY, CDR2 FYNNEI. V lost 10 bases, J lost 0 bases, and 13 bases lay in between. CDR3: CATGWGVSYNEQFF. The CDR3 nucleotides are TGTGCCACGGGCTGGGGGGTCTCCTACAATGAGCAGTTCTTC.

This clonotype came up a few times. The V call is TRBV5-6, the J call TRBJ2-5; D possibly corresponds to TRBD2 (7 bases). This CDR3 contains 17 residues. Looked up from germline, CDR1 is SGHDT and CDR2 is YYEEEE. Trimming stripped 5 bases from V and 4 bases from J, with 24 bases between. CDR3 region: CASSQSLSGGSGETQYF. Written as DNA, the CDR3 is TGTGCCAGCAGTCAGAGCTTGTCGGGGGGCAGCGGAGAGACCCAGTACTTC.

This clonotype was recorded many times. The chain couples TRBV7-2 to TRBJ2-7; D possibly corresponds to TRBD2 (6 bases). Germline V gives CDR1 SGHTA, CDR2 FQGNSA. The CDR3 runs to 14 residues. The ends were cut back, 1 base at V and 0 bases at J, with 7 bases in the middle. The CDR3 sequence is CASSLDGGSYEQYV. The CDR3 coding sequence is TGTGCCAGCAGCTTAGACGGGGGCTCCTACGAGCAGTACGTC.

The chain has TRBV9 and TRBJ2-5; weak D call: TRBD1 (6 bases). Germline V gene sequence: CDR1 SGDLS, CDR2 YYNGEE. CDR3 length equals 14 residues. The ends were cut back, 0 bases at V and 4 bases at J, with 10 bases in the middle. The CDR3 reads CASSVEAQGETQYF. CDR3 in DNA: TGTGCCAGCAGCGTAGAGGCACAGGGAGAGACCCAGTACTTC.

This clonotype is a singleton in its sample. The CDR3: CASSDRGRGYTF. The CDR3 DNA sequence: TGTGCCAGCAGTGACAGGGGGCGAGGCTACACCTTC. The V and J genes are TRBV12-3 or TRBV12-4 and TRBJ1-2; 10 bases fit TRBD1. V was pared by 5 bases and J by 8 bases, with 2 bases of the junction left unmatched. The CDR3 is made up of 12 amino acids.

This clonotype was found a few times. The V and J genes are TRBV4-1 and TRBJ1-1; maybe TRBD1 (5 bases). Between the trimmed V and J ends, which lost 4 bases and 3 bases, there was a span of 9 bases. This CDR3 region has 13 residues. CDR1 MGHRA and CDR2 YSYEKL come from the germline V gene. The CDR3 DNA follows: TGCGCCAGCAGCCGGGAGGGGCACACTGAAGCTTTCTTT. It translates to CASSREGHTEAFF.

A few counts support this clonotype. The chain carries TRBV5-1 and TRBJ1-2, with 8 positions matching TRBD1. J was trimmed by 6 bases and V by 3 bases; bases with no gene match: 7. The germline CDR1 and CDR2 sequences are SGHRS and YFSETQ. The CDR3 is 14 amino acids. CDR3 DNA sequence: TGCGCCAGCAGCTCGGGACAGGAAAAGAATGGCTACACCTTC. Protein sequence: CASSSGQEKNGYTF. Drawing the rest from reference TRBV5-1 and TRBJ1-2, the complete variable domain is KAGVTQTPRYLIKTRGQQVTLSCSPISGHRSVSWYQQTPGQGLQFLFEYFSETQRNKGNFPGRFSGRQFSNSRSEMNVSTLELGDSALYLCASSSGQEKNGYTFGSGTRLTVV.

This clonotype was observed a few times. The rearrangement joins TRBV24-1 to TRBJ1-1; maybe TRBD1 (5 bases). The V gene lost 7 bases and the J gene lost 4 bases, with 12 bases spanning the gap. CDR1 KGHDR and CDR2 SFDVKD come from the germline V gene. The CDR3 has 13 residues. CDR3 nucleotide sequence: TGTGCCACCAGGAATGGGGGGGGCACTGAAGCTTTCTTT. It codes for CATRNGGGTEAFF.

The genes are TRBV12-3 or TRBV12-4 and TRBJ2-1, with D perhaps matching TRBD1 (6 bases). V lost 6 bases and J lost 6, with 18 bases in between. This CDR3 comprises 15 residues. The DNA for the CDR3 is TGTGCCAGCAGGGATGGGGGCCGGACTCCCAATGAGCAGTTCTTC. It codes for CASRDGGRTPNEQFF.

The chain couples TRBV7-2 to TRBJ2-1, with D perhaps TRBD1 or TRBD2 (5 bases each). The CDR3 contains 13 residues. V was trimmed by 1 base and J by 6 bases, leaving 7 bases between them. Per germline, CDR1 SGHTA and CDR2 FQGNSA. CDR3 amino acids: CASSLVGTNEQFF. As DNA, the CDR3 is TGTGCCAGCAGCTTAGTAGGGACCAATGAGCAGTTCTTC.

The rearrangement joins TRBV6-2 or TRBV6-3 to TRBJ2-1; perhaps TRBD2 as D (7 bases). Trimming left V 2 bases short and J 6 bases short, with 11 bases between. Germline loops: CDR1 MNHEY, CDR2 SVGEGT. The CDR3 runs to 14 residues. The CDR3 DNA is TGTGCCAGCAGTTACCCGGGGGGCTCCAATGAGCAGTTCTTC. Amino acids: CASSYPGGSNEQFF.

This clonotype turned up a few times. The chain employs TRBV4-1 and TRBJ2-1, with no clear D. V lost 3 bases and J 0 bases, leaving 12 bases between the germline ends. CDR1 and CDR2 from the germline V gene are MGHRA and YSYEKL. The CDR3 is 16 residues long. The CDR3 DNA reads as TGCGCCAGCAGCCAGATCGACATGATCTCCTACAATGAGCAGTTCTTC. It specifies CASSQIDMISYNEQFF.

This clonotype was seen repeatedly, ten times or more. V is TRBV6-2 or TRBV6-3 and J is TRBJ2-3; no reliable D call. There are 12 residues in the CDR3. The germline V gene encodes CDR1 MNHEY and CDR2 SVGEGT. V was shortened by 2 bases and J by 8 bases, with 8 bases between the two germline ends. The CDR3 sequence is CASSYGQFTQYF. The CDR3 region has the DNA TGTGCCAGCAGTTACGGGCAGTTTACGCAGTATTTT.

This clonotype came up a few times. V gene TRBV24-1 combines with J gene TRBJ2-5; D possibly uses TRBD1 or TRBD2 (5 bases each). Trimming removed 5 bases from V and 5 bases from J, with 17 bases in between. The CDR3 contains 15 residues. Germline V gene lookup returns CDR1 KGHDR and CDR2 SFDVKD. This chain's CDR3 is CATSARTPTGETQYF. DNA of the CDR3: TGTGCCACCAGTGCCAGGACACCCACGGGGGAGACCCAGTACTTC.